This TCR beta chain was identified during a study of cytomegalovirus exposure and HLA in healthy donors. Trimming shortened V by 4 bases and J by 3 bases, and 5 bases separated the two germline ends. The CDR3 is 12 residues long. Germline V CDR1 and CDR2: MNHEY, SMNVEV (reference sequence). Produced via immunoSEQ multiplex PCR; TCRdb's table is partial and in-frame only. The profile covers 85,000 to 120,000 clones, with 88% appearing a single time and less than 2% taken by the ten largest. The chain recombines TRBV27 with TRBJ2-3; D is unclear. Sequenced sample: PBMCs. This clonotype was sampled from a woman younger than 30 in good health and CMV-seropositive. The CDR3 reads CASSSITDTQYF. The CDR3 DNA reads TGTGCCAGCAGTTCTATAACAGATACGCAGTATTTT.